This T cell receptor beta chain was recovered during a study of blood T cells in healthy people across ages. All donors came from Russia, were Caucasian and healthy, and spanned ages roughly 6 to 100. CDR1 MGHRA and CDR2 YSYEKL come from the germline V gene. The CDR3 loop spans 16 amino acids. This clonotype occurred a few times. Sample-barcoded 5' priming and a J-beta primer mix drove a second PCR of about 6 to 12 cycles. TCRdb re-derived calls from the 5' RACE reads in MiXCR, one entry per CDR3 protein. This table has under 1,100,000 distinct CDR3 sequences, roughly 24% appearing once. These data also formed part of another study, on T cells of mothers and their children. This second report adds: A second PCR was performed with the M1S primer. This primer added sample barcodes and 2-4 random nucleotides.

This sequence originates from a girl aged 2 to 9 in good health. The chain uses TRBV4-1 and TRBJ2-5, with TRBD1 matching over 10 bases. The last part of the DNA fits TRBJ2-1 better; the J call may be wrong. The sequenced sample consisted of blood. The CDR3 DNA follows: TGCGCCAGCAGCCCGAACCGGGACAGGGGAATCAATGAGCAGTTCTTC. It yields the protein CASSPNRDRGINEQFF.